The entry below gives a single T cell receptor (beta chain) sequence along with its context. The data stem from a study of control samples from healthy donors and cancer patients. Clones were sequenced by immunoSEQ multiplex PCR, and TCRdb holds only the in-frame ones, with some missing. The sample lists about 150,000 clones, around 88% occurring once. Looked up from germline, CDR1 is MNHNS and CDR2 is SASEGT. Germline trimming cut 3 bases from V and 10 bases from J; bases unmatched to any gene: 7. The CDR3 is 14 residues long. The source is a young man in good health. The genes are TRBV6-1 and TRBJ1-2, with 11 bases identical to TRBD1. Sequenced: blood. The CDR3 here is CASSEAGTGGDYTF. Here the CDR3 DNA reads TGTGCCAGCAGTGAGGCCGGGACAGGGGGGGACTACACCTTC.